The present T cell receptor beta chain was sequenced within a study of PD-1 blockade in classical Hodgkin lymphoma (TCRdb year 2020). About the investigation overall: Nivolumab dosing was 3 mg/kg intravenously every 2 weeks, continuing until either disease progression or unacceptable toxicity. The study used CyTOF and TCR beta sequencing to define a peripheral blood immune signature of response to PD-1 blockade in classical Hodgkin lymphoma.

Paper-wide results and their limitations: Baseline diversity similar to that of newly diagnosed patients was observed in trial patients achieving complete response, whereas significantly lower diversity was observed in partial responders and progressors. CD4+ but not CD8+ TCR diversity rose significantly by C4D1 (p=0.0027 vs p=0.16), most apparent in complete responders (p=0.02). Only a single clinical trial cohort was studied, and what caused the repertoire differences, possibly disease activity or prior therapy, remained undefined. Patients starting nivolumab less than 1 year after ASCT had lower diversity and were excluded from later analyses to avoid confounding by immune reconstitution. Baseline TCR diversity was reported to be lower in newly diagnosed patients than in healthy donors, and even lower in relapsed/refractory patients.

The Qiagen DNeasy kit was used to extract genomic DNA from unsorted PBMCs and from the negatively selected CD4+ and CD8+ fractions. TCR beta CDR3 regions were amplified by immunoSEQ multiplex PCR using primers annealing to V and J segments. Amplification bias was minimized using a synthetic immune receptor repertoire, and residual bias was removed computationally after sequencing. The published analysis was carried out like this. Repertoire diversity was quantified as the Shannon entropy index using custom Python scripts. Unsorted, CD4+ and CD8+ repertoires were analyzed separately, except for combined analyses in which CD4+ and CD8+ sequences were merged in silico. A clone counted as expanded when the clone's frequency after treatment rose at least 2-fold relative to C1D1, and clones undetected at baseline were given a pseudocount of 0.5. Singleton clones were defined as clones with 0 or 1 copy at C1D1, and non-singleton clones were defined as clones with 2 or more copies. By matching protein sequences in sorted samples from the same patient, clones expanded in unsorted samples were annotated as CD4+, CD8+ or unknown. Diversity changes from C1D1 to C4D1 were tested in paired samples using Wilcoxon tests. What TCRdb holds here is the immuneACCESS table cut down to in-frame rearrangements. Part of the clones is not present; checked against another copy, under half of the missing clones reflect an unresolved V gene, and the others are unexplained. From that table come the V and J calls and clone size; the DNA was used to work out D and trimming. The table for this sample lists tens of thousands of clones; about 83% of them were counted only once. The leading ten clones occupy less than 3% of the sample.

Notes on this clone: It lacks a known antigen. One base away there is no much larger clone; base qualities are not given.

According to the germline V gene, CDR1 reads MDHEN and CDR2 reads SYDVKM. CDR3 length: 12 amino acids, cysteine to phenylalanine. Of the read, only the CDR3 DNA is kept; its 36 bases are in frame from base 1. Between the V and J ends, shortened by 8 bases and 7 bases respectively, the junction contains 14 bases. In light of the paper, this sample's time point label describes: cycle 1 day 1 (C1D1), immediately before nivolumab initiation. Every trial patient had relapsed following autologous stem cell transplantation, and prior brentuximab vedotin exposure was what differed among cohorts A, B and C. CD4+ T cells were purified from thawed PBMCs by magnetic negative selection with a Miltenyi CD4+ T cell isolation kit. The trial cohort included 55 to 65 patients with relapsed/refractory classical Hodgkin lymphoma, and each patient had a best overall response of complete response, partial response or progressive disease. Trial patients were treated with single-agent nivolumab in the multi-cohort phase II CheckMate 205 trial. An independent review committee assessed best overall response using the 2007 International Working Group response criteria. PBMCs from the trial were collected at three points: immediately before nivolumab initiation (C1D1), and during therapy at cycle 2 day 1 and cycle 4 day 1. Peripheral blood was collected in 8 mL Vacutainer Cell Preparation Tubes, from which PBMCs were isolated by centrifugation and then cryopreserved. Purified CD4+ and CD8+ fractions were prepared only for cases in which an additional PBMC sample was available. Magnetically labelled cells were removed on LS columns in a quadroMACS separator, and the flow-through was retained as the purified fraction.

The material sequenced was CD4+ T cells from blood, taken at baseline. The source is a human donor with classical Hodgkin lymphoma. The sequence joins TRBV28 to TRBJ1-2; the D segment cannot be called with confidence. The DNA sequence reads TGTGCCAGCGCCCATAATTATGGTGGCTACACCTTC. This encodes CASAHNYGGYTF.